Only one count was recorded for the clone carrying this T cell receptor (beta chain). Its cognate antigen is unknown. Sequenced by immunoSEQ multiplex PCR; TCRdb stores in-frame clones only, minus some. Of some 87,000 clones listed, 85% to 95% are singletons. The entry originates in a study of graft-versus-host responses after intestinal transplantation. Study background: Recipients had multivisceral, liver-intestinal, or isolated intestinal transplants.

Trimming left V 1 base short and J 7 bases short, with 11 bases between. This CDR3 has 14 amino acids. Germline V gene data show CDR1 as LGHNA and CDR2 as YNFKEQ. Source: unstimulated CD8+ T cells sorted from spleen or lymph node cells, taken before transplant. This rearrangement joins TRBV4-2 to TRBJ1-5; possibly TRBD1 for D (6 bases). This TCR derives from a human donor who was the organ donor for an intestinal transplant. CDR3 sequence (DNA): TGTGCCAGCAGCCAAGTTGGGGGCGAACAGCCCCAGCATTTT. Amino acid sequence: CASSQVGGEQPQHF.